This is a list of T cell receptor beta chains from one sample in a study of CD8 T cells in ankylosing spondylitis. One entry per CDR3 protein results from TCRdb running MiXCR on the 5' RACE reads. The sample includes 130,000 to 150,000 distinct CDR3 sequences, 7% to 9% of them seen just once. Input material: synovial fluid, either unsorted or a sorted T cell fraction (not recorded which). The receptors here all came from a male donor with ankylosing spondylitis. The CDR3 runs from the conserved cysteine through the conserved F or W. The D gene is left open where the match is weak. Rows may omit the clone size; those that give it use once, few, many or a size class.

CASSSAWGSEETQYF	TGTGCCAGCAGCTCAGCTTGGGGTTCGGAAGAGACCCAGTACTTC	TRBJ2-5	NA	NA	TRBV7-8
CASSAQAGVPTGELFF	TGTGCCAGCAGTGCACAAGCGGGGGTCCCCACCGGGGAGCTGTTTTTT	TRBJ2-2	TRBD2	few	TRBV9
CASSFSGSSPLHF	TGTGCCAGCAGTTTCTCGGGTAGTTCACCCCTCCACTTT	TRBJ1-6	NA	many	TRBV27
CASDMADEQYF	TGTGCCAGCGATATGGCGGACGAGCAGTACTTC	TRBJ2-7	NA	many	TRBV2
CASSFSGTSTDTQYF	TGCGCCAGCAGCTTCTCCGGGACTAGCACAGATACGCAGTATTTT	TRBJ2-3	NA	many	TRBV5-1
CASTPGPANEKLFF	TGTGCCAGCACCCCGGGACCAGCTAATGAAAAACTGTTTTTT	TRBJ1-4	NA	NA	TRBV5-5
CASSVRLGTEAFF	TGTGCCAGCAGCGTGCGTTTGGGGACTGAAGCTTTCTTT	TRBJ1-1	NA	NA	TRBV9
CSVGGQGSEDTQYF	TGCAGCGTGGGTGGACAGGGATCGGAAGATACGCAGTATTTT	TRBJ2-3	TRBD1	NA	TRBV29-1
CASSDQGGSYEQYF	TGTGCCAGCAGTGATCAGGGAGGGTCCTACGAGCAGTACTTC	TRBJ2-7	TRBD2	NA	TRBV2
CASSWGYGYTF	TGTGCCAGCAGTTGGGGTTATGGCTACACCTTC	TRBJ1-2	NA	many	TRBV6-5
CASSPGTRGTDTQYF	TGTGCCAGCAGCCCTGGGACTAGGGGCACAGATACGCAGTATTTT	TRBJ2-3	TRBD2	many	TRBV14
CASSLTSPLHF	TGTGCCAGCAGTTTGACCTCACCCCTCCACTTT	TRBJ1-6	NA	many	TRBV12-3/TRBV12-4
CASSGYSPQNEQFF	TGTGCCAGCTCGGGGTATTCTCCGCAGAATGAGCAGTTCTTC	TRBJ2-1	NA	many	TRBV28
CASSLDPYSTDTQYF	TGTGCCAGCAGCTTGGACCCCTATAGCACAGATACGCAGTATTTT	TRBJ2-3	NA	medium-sized	TRBV11-2
CASSSRDPLTGELFF	TGTGCCAGCAGCTCCCGGGACCCCTTGACCGGGGAGCTGTTTTTT	TRBJ2-2	NA	NA	TRBV7-2
CASSLEVGEQYF	TGTGCCAGCAGCTTAGAGGTGGGGGAGCAGTACTTC	TRBJ2-7	NA	NA	TRBV11-2
CATSRTQTSGIYNEQFF	TGTGCCACCAGCAGGACCCAGACTAGCGGAATATACAATGAGCAGTTCTTC	TRBJ2-1	TRBD2	few	TRBV15
CSAIDRLSYTF	TGCAGTGCTATTGACAGGTTGAGCTACACCTTC	TRBJ1-2	NA	many	TRBV20-1
CASSSRPGLAPLTAYNEQFF	TGTGCCAGCAGTTCTCGTCCGGGACTAGCGCCTCTTACCGCCTACAATGAGCAGTTCTTC	TRBJ2-1	TRBD2	many	TRBV6-2/TRBV6-3
CSAPYIGTYQPQHF	TGCAGTGCTCCCTATATCGGGACATATCAGCCCCAGCATTTT	TRBJ1-5	NA	few	TRBV20-1
CSAPGLRGFDGYTF	TGCAGTGCTCCGGGACTGAGGGGATTCGATGGCTACACCTTC	TRBJ1-2	NA	many	TRBV20-1
CASSTQGMPQYF	TGTGCCAGCTCTACGCAGGGTATGCCCCAGTACTTC	TRBJ2-5	NA	few	TRBV28
CASSSLSGGLTYNEQFF	TGTGCCAGCAGCTCCCTTAGCGGGGGGTTAACCTACAATGAGCAGTTCTTC	TRBJ2-1	TRBD2	many	TRBV7-8
CASSILRDSQIYEQYF	TGTGCCAGTAGTATACTCCGGGACTCGCAGATTTACGAGCAGTACTTC	TRBJ2-7	NA	NA	TRBV19
CASSVQGATDTQYF	TGCGCCAGCAGCGTACAGGGGGCAACAGATACGCAGTATTTT	TRBJ2-3	TRBD1	many	TRBV5-1
CASNPDRTYGYTF	TGTGCCAGTAACCCGGACAGAACCTATGGCTACACCTTC	TRBJ1-2	NA	NA	TRBV19
CASSTDRGDETQYF	TGTGCCAGCAGCACTGACAGGGGGGACGAGACCCAGTACTTC	TRBJ2-5	TRBD1	few	TRBV28
CASSLQEGGLAGPYNEQFF	TGCGCCAGCAGCCTCCAAGAGGGAGGGCTAGCGGGCCCTTACAATGAGCAGTTCTTC	TRBJ2-1	TRBD2	many	TRBV4-3
CSAQPFPYNEQFF	TGCAGTGCCCAACCTTTCCCCTACAATGAGCAGTTCTTC	TRBJ2-1	NA	many	TRBV20-1
CASSSRDRGLGEQYF	TGTGCCAGCAGCTCTCGGGACAGGGGGCTGGGCGAGCAGTACTTC	TRBJ2-7	TRBD1	many	TRBV7-9
CSARLTGQETQYF	TGCAGTGCTAGATTGACAGGGCAAGAGACCCAGTACTTC	TRBJ2-5	TRBD1	medium-sized	TRBV20-1
CASSPSGGANEQFF	TGCGCCAGCAGCCCTAGCGGGGGGGCGAATGAGCAGTTCTTC	TRBJ2-1	TRBD2	many	TRBV5-1
CASSVGRLDTEAFF	TGTGCCAGCAGCGTAGGCAGGTTAGACACTGAAGCTTTCTTT	TRBJ1-1	NA	many	TRBV9
CASSLLDEGEAFF	TGTGCCAGCAGCTTATTGGATGAGGGTGAAGCTTTCTTT	TRBJ1-1	NA	many	TRBV5-8
CSVFGLAGDPDTQYF	TGCAGCGTCTTCGGACTAGCGGGAGACCCCGATACGCAGTATTTT	TRBJ2-3	TRBD2	many	TRBV29-1
CASSYLAAGYEAFF	TGTGCCAGCAGTTACCTGGCAGCAGGCTATGAAGCTTTCTTT	TRBJ1-1	NA	many	TRBV6-5
CASSFAGDTGELFF	TGTGCCAGCAGTTTCGCAGGGGACACCGGGGAGCTGTTTTTT	TRBJ2-2	NA	few	TRBV12-3/TRBV12-4
CSGRWRGEQYF	TGCAGCGGCCGTTGGAGGGGCGAGCAGTACTTC	TRBJ2-7	NA	many	TRBV29-1
CSALAGTNSEQFF	TGCAGTGCTTTGGCGGGAACTAACAGTGAGCAGTTCTTC	TRBJ2-1	NA	NA	TRBV20-1
CASSLVGSGNTIYF	TGCGCCAGCAGCTTGGTGGGATCTGGAAACACCATATATTTT	TRBJ1-3	NA	many	TRBV5-5
CASSLRLAGGQKTQYF	TGTGCCAGCAGCCTTAGACTAGCGGGGGGTCAGAAGACCCAGTACTTC	TRBJ2-5	TRBD2	few	TRBV7-2
CSARDQGGLETQYF	TGCAGTGCTAGAGATCAAGGGGGGTTGGAGACCCAGTACTTC	TRBJ2-5	NA	few	TRBV20-1
CASSALRVNTEAFF	TGTGCCAGCAGCGCTCTCAGGGTGAACACTGAAGCTTTCTTT	TRBJ1-1	NA	few	TRBV9
CASSLLGLANIQYF	TGTGCCAGCAGCTTATTGGGACTAGCAAACATTCAGTACTTC	TRBJ2-4	TRBD2	many	TRBV7-2
CASSPGTSASNEQFF	TGCGCCAGCAGTCCCGGGACTAGCGCTAGCAATGAGCAGTTCTTC	TRBJ2-1	TRBD2	many	TRBV5-1
CSATDLGKGANNQPQHF	TGCAGTGCTACGGATTTGGGGAAGGGGGCGAACAATCAGCCCCAGCATTTT	TRBJ1-5	TRBD1	many	TRBV20-1
CATSGGQGLDTQYF	TGTGCCACCAGTGGTGGACAGGGTCTGGATACGCAGTATTTT	TRBJ2-3	TRBD1	few	TRBV24-1
CASSEGYGNTIYF	TGTGCCAGCAGCGAGGGGTATGGAAACACCATATATTTT	TRBJ1-3	NA	many	TRBV9
CASSQVQAPDVYGYTF	TGCGCCAGCAGCCAAGTACAGGCTCCCGACGTCTATGGCTACACCTTC	TRBJ1-2	NA	many	TRBV4-3
CASSLAGGVYNEQFF	TGCGCCAGCAGCTTGGCCGGGGGGGTCTACAATGAGCAGTTCTTC	TRBJ2-1	TRBD2	few	TRBV5-1
CASSLTGESADTQYF	TGCGCCAGCAGCTTGACAGGGGAGTCGGCAGATACGCAGTATTTT	TRBJ2-3	TRBD1	few	TRBV5-1
CASRFGLISSYNEQFF	TGCGCCAGCAGATTCGGACTCATAAGCTCCTACAATGAGCAGTTCTTC	TRBJ2-1	NA	few	TRBV5-1
CASSEGGRTRNEQFF	TGTGCCAGCAGTGAGGGCGGACGAACCCGCAATGAGCAGTTCTTC	TRBJ2-1	NA	few	TRBV25-1
CASTNRYREGTGELFF	TGTGCCAGCACCAACCGGTACAGGGAGGGTACCGGGGAGCTGTTTTTT	TRBJ2-2	NA	NA	TRBV21-1
CSVWHLSGELFF	TGCAGCGTTTGGCATTTGTCCGGGGAGCTGTTTTTT	TRBJ2-2	NA	many	TRBV29-1
CASSLKVGGRTDTQYF	TGTGCCAGCAGCCTTAAGGTCGGGGGGCGAACAGATACGCAGTATTTT	TRBJ2-3	NA	many	TRBV9
CSVVSPVDRATEAFF	TGCAGCGTTGTATCCCCTGTGGACAGGGCCACTGAAGCTTTCTTT	TRBJ1-1	TRBD1	NA	TRBV29-1